The rows below give T cell receptor beta chains drawn from one sample of a study of blood T cells in healthy people across ages. TCRdb independently ran MiXCR on the 5' RACE reads; one entry per CDR3 protein. The sample consists of about 1.4 million distinct CDR3 sequences, approximately 59% of them appearing once. Specimen: blood. These receptor sequences come from a man between 18 and 29 years old in good health. Each CDR3 is given with its conserved first and last residue. Fields, in order: clone size, J gene, D gene, V gene, CDR3 DNA, CDR3 protein. D genes are given only for firm matches. Size is stated for part of the rows, as once, few or many counts, or as a class when the clone is expanded.

clone size: .
J gene: TRBJ2-5
D gene: .
V gene: TRBV5-1
CDR3 DNA: TGCGCCAGCAGCTCCCGCCCCTCGGGGGACGCAGAGACCCAGTACTTC
CDR3 protein: CASSSRPSGDAETQYF

clone size: .
J gene: TRBJ1-1
D gene: .
V gene: TRBV20-1
CDR3 DNA: TGCAGTGCTAGACCCCGGGACACTGAAGCTTTCTTT
CDR3 protein: CSARPRDTEAFF

clone size: .
J gene: TRBJ1-5
D gene: TRBD1
V gene: TRBV6-6
CDR3 DNA: TGTGCCAGCAGTTACTCGAAAGACAGGGGGCTAAAGCAGCCCCAGCATTTT
CDR3 protein: CASSYSKDRGLKQPQHF

clone size: few
J gene: TRBJ2-3
D gene: TRBD2
V gene: TRBV27
CDR3 DNA: TGTGCCAGCAGTTACCGACTAGCGGCTAGCACAGATACGCAGTATTTT
CDR3 protein: CASSYRLAASTDTQYF

clone size: .
J gene: TRBJ1-2
D gene: TRBD1
V gene: TRBV2
CDR3 DNA: TGTGCCACTCGGCCCGGGACAGACCTTAACTATGGCTACACCTTC
CDR3 protein: CATRPGTDLNYGYTF

clone size: many
J gene: TRBJ1-6
D gene: .
V gene: TRBV6-6
CDR3 DNA: TGTGCCAGCAGTTACGGCGGAGAGGATTCACCCCTCCACTTT
CDR3 protein: CASSYGGEDSPLHF

clone size: .
J gene: TRBJ1-1
D gene: TRBD1
V gene: TRBV4-1
CDR3 DNA: TGCGCCAGCAGCCAAGTCCGGGACAGGGAAGCTTTCTTT
CDR3 protein: CASSQVRDREAFF

clone size: .
J gene: TRBJ1-1
D gene: .
V gene: TRBV5-6
CDR3 DNA: TGTGCCAGCAGCTTGTGGGGGCGAAGTAACACTGAAGCTTTCTTT
CDR3 protein: CASSLWGRSNTEAFF

clone size: .
J gene: TRBJ2-5
D gene: .
V gene: TRBV5-1
CDR3 DNA: TGCGCCAGCAGCTTGAGAGACACTTTACAAGAGACCCAGTACTTC
CDR3 protein: CASSLRDTLQETQYF

clone size: .
J gene: TRBJ2-5
D gene: .
V gene: TRBV7-2
CDR3 DNA: TGTGCCAGCAGCTTAGTTGTAGGGCTGGAAGAGACCCAGTACTTC
CDR3 protein: CASSLVVGLEETQYF

clone size: .
J gene: TRBJ2-7
D gene: .
V gene: TRBV4-1
CDR3 DNA: TGCGCCAGCAGCCAAGCCGTGGACTTCATCGACGAGCAGTACTTC
CDR3 protein: CASSQAVDFIDEQYF

clone size: .
J gene: TRBJ1-2
D gene: .
V gene: TRBV3-1
CDR3 DNA: TGTGCCAGCAGCCATAGGGTACTCAACTATGGCTACACCTTC
CDR3 protein: CASSHRVLNYGYTF

clone size: .
J gene: TRBJ1-2
D gene: TRBD1
V gene: TRBV29-1
CDR3 DNA: TGCAGCGCCGGCGGACAGGGGAACTATGGCTACACCTTC
CDR3 protein: CSAGGQGNYGYTF

clone size: once
J gene: TRBJ1-5
D gene: TRBD1
V gene: TRBV4-1
CDR3 DNA: TGCGCCAGCAGCCAGGGGACAGCAGTGGAGCCCCAGCATTTT
CDR3 protein: CASSQGTAVEPQHF

clone size: few
J gene: TRBJ1-2
D gene: .
V gene: TRBV15
CDR3 DNA: TGTGCCACCAGCCCCCCCGGGCTTGATGGCTACACCTTC
CDR3 protein: CATSPPGLDGYTF

clone size: once
J gene: TRBJ2-7
D gene: TRBD2
V gene: TRBV28
CDR3 DNA: TGTGCCAGCAGTTCCCCCCGGACTAGCGGGGGGCGGGGCGAGCAGTACTTC
CDR3 protein: CASSSPRTSGGRGEQYF

clone size: few
J gene: TRBJ2-2
D gene: TRBD2
V gene: TRBV24-1
CDR3 DNA: TGTGCCACCAGTGATATGCCTCGGAGCGGGAGCGCCGGGGAGCTGTTTTTT
CDR3 protein: CATSDMPRSGSAGELFF

clone size: once
J gene: TRBJ1-2
D gene: TRBD1
V gene: TRBV4-1
CDR3 DNA: TGCGCCAGCAGCCAAGTAGTGCCCGTAAGGGGGCGGAGGACGAGCTACACCTTC
CDR3 protein: CASSQVVPVRGRRTSYTF

clone size: many
J gene: TRBJ2-7
D gene: .
V gene: TRBV27
CDR3 DNA: TGTGCCAGCAGTGTGACAGGCGAAAGCGACGAGCAGTACTTC
CDR3 protein: CASSVTGESDEQYF

clone size: few
J gene: TRBJ2-1
D gene: .
V gene: TRBV9
CDR3 DNA: TGTGCCAGCAGCGTAGGGATCGGGAGCTCCTACAATGAGCAGTTCTTC
CDR3 protein: CASSVGIGSSYNEQFF

clone size: .
J gene: TRBJ1-5
D gene: .
V gene: TRBV7-2
CDR3 DNA: TGTGCCAGCAGCGTATCAGGGGTTGGTCAGCCCCAGCATTTT
CDR3 protein: CASSVSGVGQPQHF

clone size: .
J gene: TRBJ2-7
D gene: .
V gene: TRBV20-1
CDR3 DNA: TGCAGTGCTACACGACCCGACTCCTACGAGCAGTACTTC
CDR3 protein: CSATRPDSYEQYF

clone size: .
J gene: TRBJ2-5
D gene: .
V gene: TRBV15
CDR3 DNA: TGTGCCACCAGCAGAGTTGGGGGCGCGGACCAAGAGACCCAGTACTTC
CDR3 protein: CATSRVGGADQETQYF

clone size: .
J gene: TRBJ1-4
D gene: .
V gene: TRBV12-3/TRBV12-4
CDR3 DNA: TGTGCCAGCAGTTTAGGGGGGGCGGGTATTAATGAAAAACTGTTTTTT
CDR3 protein: CASSLGGAGINEKLFF

clone size: .
J gene: TRBJ2-7
D gene: TRBD2
V gene: TRBV20-1
CDR3 DNA: TGCAGTGCTATGGGCACCTTAGCGGGAGTCTCCTACGAGCAGTACTTC
CDR3 protein: CSAMGTLAGVSYEQYF

clone size: few
J gene: TRBJ2-7
D gene: TRBD1
V gene: TRBV29-1
CDR3 DNA: TGCAGCGTGTGGGGGGGACAGGGGTGGTACGAGCAGTACTTC
CDR3 protein: CSVWGGQGWYEQYF

clone size: .
J gene: TRBJ2-7
D gene: TRBD2
V gene: TRBV5-1
CDR3 DNA: TGCGCCAGCAGCCCCAGGGGGGCTAGCGGGAGTGGTTTCTACGAGCAGTACTTC
CDR3 protein: CASSPRGASGSGFYEQYF

clone size: few
J gene: TRBJ2-1
D gene: .
V gene: TRBV29-1
CDR3 DNA: TGCAGCGTAGCTGGGACGGAACTATACAATGAGCAGTTCTTC
CDR3 protein: CSVAGTELYNEQFF

clone size: .
J gene: TRBJ2-3
D gene: .
V gene: TRBV9
CDR3 DNA: TGTGCCAGCAGCGTAGAGGCGGGTGATACGCAGTATTTT
CDR3 protein: CASSVEAGDTQYF

clone size: .
J gene: TRBJ2-5
D gene: .
V gene: TRBV20-1
CDR3 DNA: TGCAGTGCTTGGGCTCAAGAGACCCAGTACTTC
CDR3 protein: CSAWAQETQYF

clone size: .
J gene: TRBJ2-6
D gene: .
V gene: TRBV10-3
CDR3 DNA: TGTGCCATCAGGGGACCCTCAAGATTGTCTGGGGCCAACGTCCTGACTTTC
CDR3 protein: CAIRGPSRLSGANVLTF

clone size: .
J gene: TRBJ2-3
D gene: .
V gene: TRBV7-8
CDR3 DNA: TGCGCCAGCAGCTTAAAATTCCCTGGGTGCTCAGGAGATACGCAGTATTTT
CDR3 protein: CASSLKFPGCSGDTQYF

clone size: .
J gene: TRBJ2-5
D gene: .
V gene: TRBV5-1
CDR3 DNA: TGCGCCAGCAGCTTGGCGGGAGTGGGACAAGAGACCCAGTACTTC
CDR3 protein: CASSLAGVGQETQYF

clone size: .
J gene: TRBJ2-1
D gene: TRBD2
V gene: TRBV28
CDR3 DNA: TGTGCCAGCAGTTTAATTGGGCTAGCGGGGGGGACCTACAATGAGCAGTTCTTC
CDR3 protein: CASSLIGLAGGTYNEQFF

clone size: .
J gene: TRBJ2-1
D gene: .
V gene: TRBV4-2
CDR3 DNA: TGTGCCAGCAGCCAAGGGCTACGGCGGGGCCTCTACAATGAGCAGTTCTTC
CDR3 protein: CASSQGLRRGLYNEQFF

clone size: .
J gene: TRBJ1-5
D gene: .
V gene: TRBV6-2/TRBV6-3
CDR3 DNA: TGTGCCAGCAGAGGCTCCGGGAGTCACGTCGCCCAGCCCCAGCATTTT
CDR3 protein: CASRGSGSHVAQPQHF

clone size: .
J gene: TRBJ2-5
D gene: .
V gene: TRBV13
CDR3 DNA: TGTGCCAGCAGCTTAGAGGAATGGCGGGGTAAAGAGACCCAGTACTTC
CDR3 protein: CASSLEEWRGKETQYF

clone size: .
J gene: TRBJ1-5
D gene: .
V gene: TRBV4-3
CDR3 DNA: TGCGCCAGCAGCCCAGACAGTCTTGGGAATCAGCCCCAGCATTTT
CDR3 protein: CASSPDSLGNQPQHF

clone size: .
J gene: TRBJ2-3
D gene: TRBD1
V gene: TRBV29-1
CDR3 DNA: TGCAGCGCCACCGGACAGGACCGCACAGATACGCAGTATTTT
CDR3 protein: CSATGQDRTDTQYF

clone size: .
J gene: TRBJ2-5
D gene: .
V gene: TRBV20-1
CDR3 DNA: TGCAGTGCTAGAGATAGCCGGGGACCCGACCAAGAGACCCAGTACTTC
CDR3 protein: CSARDSRGPDQETQYF

clone size: .
J gene: TRBJ2-3
D gene: .
V gene: TRBV2
CDR3 DNA: TGTGCCAGCAGTGATGATCCCGCAGATACGCAGTATTTT
CDR3 protein: CASSDDPADTQYF

clone size: .
J gene: TRBJ2-5
D gene: TRBD2
V gene: TRBV10-3
CDR3 DNA: TGTGCCATCAGAGGACTAGCGGGAGCCTACAATGAGCAGTACTTC
CDR3 protein: CAIRGLAGAYNEQYF

clone size: .
J gene: TRBJ2-5
D gene: TRBD1
V gene: TRBV6-1
CDR3 DNA: TGTGCCAGCAGTGGGGTGAATGCGCCCGGGACAGGGGAATTAGAGACCCAGTACTTC
CDR3 protein: CASSGVNAPGTGELETQYF

clone size: .
J gene: TRBJ1-4
D gene: .
V gene: TRBV6-4
CDR3 DNA: TGTGCCAGCAGTTTCACCGGGGGAAATAAGCTGTTTTTT
CDR3 protein: CASSFTGGNKLFF

clone size: few
J gene: TRBJ2-3
D gene: .
V gene: TRBV3-1
CDR3 DNA: TGTGCCAGCAGCGGCAGGCCCACAGATACGCAGTATTTT
CDR3 protein: CASSGRPTDTQYF

clone size: .
J gene: TRBJ2-3
D gene: .
V gene: TRBV4-1
CDR3 DNA: TGCGCCAGCAGCCAAATGGGGAGCGCAGCGCAGTATTTT
CDR3 protein: CASSQMGSAAQYF

clone size: .
J gene: TRBJ2-4
D gene: .
V gene: TRBV4-1
CDR3 DNA: TGCGCCAGCAGCCAAGGTTCTCAGGCAGGGGCCAAAAACATTCAGTACTTC
CDR3 protein: CASSQGSQAGAKNIQYF

clone size: .
J gene: TRBJ2-1
D gene: .
V gene: TRBV20-1
CDR3 DNA: TGCAGTGCTAGAGATCATGGGGGGGCGCCCGATGAGCAGTTCTTC
CDR3 protein: CSARDHGGAPDEQFF

clone size: few
J gene: TRBJ2-7
D gene: .
V gene: TRBV29-1
CDR3 DNA: TGCAGCGTTGGACTAGACGGGGACGAGCAGTACTTC
CDR3 protein: CSVGLDGDEQYF

clone size: .
J gene: TRBJ2-3
D gene: .
V gene: TRBV9
CDR3 DNA: TGTGCCAGCAGCGTAGACTTCACAGATACGCAGTATTTT
CDR3 protein: CASSVDFTDTQYF

clone size: few
J gene: TRBJ2-3
D gene: .
V gene: TRBV30
CDR3 DNA: TGTGCCTGGAGTACCGGGACTAGCACAGATACGCAGTATTTT
CDR3 protein: CAWSTGTSTDTQYF